This TCR beta chain was documented in a study of T cell repertoires in cytomegalovirus infection (dated by TCRdb to the late 2010s). About the full investigation: Because public TCR beta signatures pointed to carriage of CMV infection together with the matching HLA type, the HLA type of each donor mattered for the analysis.

The CDR3 starts with the cysteine, ends with the phenylalanine, and has 14 residues. Only CDR3 DNA remains: 42 bases, in frame from the first base. Trimming takes 2 bases off V and 2 bases off J; junction bases not matched to a gene: 5. The germline V gene (reference sequence) yields DFQATT for CDR1 and SNEGSKA for CDR2. For sequencing, an Illumina HiSeq 1500 was employed. In-frame beta chains were kept once TCRdb had trimmed the public reads at Q25 with fastp and called clones with MiXCR. Identical CDR3 proteins give one entry, which carries the most common genes and DNA. The sample table lists 250,000 or so distinct CDR3 sequences, 9% to 15% of them with a count of one. The top ten hold approximately 1.6% of the sample. General conclusions and limits of the study: Carriers of CMV infection plus the relevant HLA type were discriminated by the cumulative frequency of public TCR beta family members in the study cohort and in an independent roughly 370-donor cohort. The ex vivo response was dominated by HLA-C-restricted CMV-specific TCR beta clonotypes, and the single most frequent clonotype in two of eight donors was supplied by these HLA-C-restricted clonotypes.

Comment on this clonotype: The antigen it recognizes is unknown. Base qualities were left out, and no much larger clone turns up one base away.

Sequenced: PBMCs. The clonotype comes from a human donor in good health (CMV status not recorded). Some clones in this sample may be carry-over from other donors' samples. The chain couples TRBV20-1 to TRBJ1-1; 7 central bases correspond to TRBD1. The sequenced DNA: TGCAGTGCTAGACTACAGGGGTCCAACACTGAAGCTTTCTTT. Translated, it reads CSARLQGSNTEAFF.